This T cell receptor beta chain is from a study of T cell responses to AZD1222 COVID-19 vaccine. Across the whole study: Both about-4-week and about-12-week second-dose recipients were combined. Study-level points and caveats: Close to half of spike-specific TCRs reportedly recognize unmutated variant regions. Spike-specific TCR breadth rose after two AZD1222 doses, and depth rose as well.

Trimming cost V 2 bases and J 0 bases, with 11 bases left between them. Germline values: CDR1 LGHNA, CDR2 YNFKEQ. CDR3 length: 16 residues. About this clone itself: The antigen is not known.

TCRdb's table, derived via immunoSEQ multiplex PCR, lists solely in-frame clones and lacks some. The repertoire holds 150,000 to 200,000 clones, with 85% to 95% as singletons. Sequences were derived from peripheral blood, sampled on day 0 of AZD1222 vaccination. This sequence originates from an adult in good health. The J gene is TRBJ1-3, the V gene TRBV4-2; D remains ambiguous. The CDR3 reads CASSQSSGSSGNTIYF. In DNA, the CDR3 is TGTGCCAGCAGCCAATCGTCGGGGAGCTCTGGAAACACCATATATTTT.